Described below is a single TCR beta chain sequence and its context. No antigen is known for it. These data come from a study of OX40 agonist ivuxolimab in advanced cancers. In the study overall: In this trial design, patients received ivuxolimab intravenously at 0.01 to 10 mg/kg every 2 weeks.

Findings of the study overall: Dose levels from 0.1 to 3.0 mg/kg saw CD4+ and CD8+ blood T cells expand clonally by week 6. On average, CD8+ T cells had more expanded clones than CD4+.

TCRdb keeps only in-frame clones here, not all; method: immunoSEQ multiplex PCR. The sample carries tens of thousands of clones, roughly 94% recorded once. CDR3 length equals 14 residues. Germline CDR1 is MNHEY and CDR2 is SMNVEV (reference sequence). Trimming took 6 bases from V and 6 from J, leaving 17 bases between them. Source: CD4+ or CD8+ T cells sorted from blood, taken in a trial of the OX40 agonist ivuxolimab. J is TRBJ1-1 and V is TRBV27; D remains unclear. The clonotype comes from an adult with an advanced solid tumor such as melanoma, head and neck, liver or kidney cancer. The CDR3 region has the DNA TGTGCCAGCAGCCCCGGAGCCCCTGGACCTGAAGCTTTCTTT. Amino acid sequence: CASSPGAPGPEAFF.